This TCR beta chain was captured in a study of shared clonotypes between healthy human individuals. Study summary: Serving as donors were two women and three men, whose ages spanned 18 to 49. The study, taken as a whole, reports: A reduction in generation probabilities was seen for non-shared clonotypes relative to those shared by all four donors.

Trimming at V came to 0 bases and at J to 5 bases, leaving 11 bases not matched to a gene. The CDR3 is 17 residues long. On this clone itself: The antigen is unknown.

The sorted-subset replicate PCRs were given about 210 ng DNA, which is tens of thousands of T cell genomes. Authors' analysis steps: Junction-only sequences without quality scores came from ImmunoSEQ, so filtering differed. Produced via immunoSEQ multiplex PCR; TCRdb's table is partial and in-frame only. That table is the source of V, J and clone size, and D and trimming were worked out from the DNA. The sample includes 2 million to 2.5 million clones, approximately 94% seen only once; the top ten take roughly 0.13%. This chain links TRBV6-7 with TRBJ2-5, with 8 bases matching TRBD1. Being an ORF, TRBV6-7 has a function that is uncertain. The receptor comes from a man in his late teens or twenties in good health. The material sequenced was naive CD4+ T cells sorted from blood. As to subset: CD45RA+ positively selected. The CDR3 region has the DNA TGTGCCAGCAGTTACTCATTCCCCAGGGGGCGCTTGGAGACCCAGTACTTC. This codes for CASSYSFPRGRLETQYF.